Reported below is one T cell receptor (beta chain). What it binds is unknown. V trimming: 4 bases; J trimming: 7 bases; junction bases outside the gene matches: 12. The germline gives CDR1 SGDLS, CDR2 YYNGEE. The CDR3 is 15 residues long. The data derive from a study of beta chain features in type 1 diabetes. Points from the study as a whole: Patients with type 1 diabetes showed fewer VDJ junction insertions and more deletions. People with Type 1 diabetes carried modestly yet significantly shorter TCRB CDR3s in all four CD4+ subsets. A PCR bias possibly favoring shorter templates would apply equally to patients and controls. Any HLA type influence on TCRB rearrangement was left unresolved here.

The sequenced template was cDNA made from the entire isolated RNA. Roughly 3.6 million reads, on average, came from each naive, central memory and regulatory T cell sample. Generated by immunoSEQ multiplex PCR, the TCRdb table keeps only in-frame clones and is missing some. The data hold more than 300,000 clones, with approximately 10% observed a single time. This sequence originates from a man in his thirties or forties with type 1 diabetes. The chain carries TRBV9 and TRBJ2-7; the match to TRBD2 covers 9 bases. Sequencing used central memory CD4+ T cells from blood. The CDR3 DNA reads TGTGCCAGCAGCCCCCGTAGTAGCGGGGGTCTGGAGCAGTACTTC. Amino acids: CASSPRSSGGLEQYF.